A single sample is the source of the 8 T cell receptor beta chains below, sequenced in a study of immune evolution from preneoplasia to lung adenocarcinoma. Libraries were prepared by immunoSEQ multiplex PCR; TCRdb keeps only in-frame clonotypes and omits some of them. Found here are roughly 11,000 clones, 86% of them singletons; the top ten hold 3.5% to 4.5%. Sequenced: FFPE invasive lung adenocarcinoma tissue. These receptors were collected from a person aged 65-85 years with invasive lung adenocarcinoma.

This clone appeared once. V is TRBV30 and J is TRBJ1-1; D is unclear. Germline assignment: CDR1 GTSNPN and CDR2 SVGIG (reference sequence). The V and J ends lost 3 bases and 4 bases respectively, with 15 bases between them. The CDR3 totals 14 residues. The CDR3 region has the DNA TGTGCCTGGAGCCCAGGAGGGTGGGGCACTGAAGCTTTCTTT. Its protein product is CAWSPGGWGTEAFF.

V gene TRBV6-1 combines with J gene TRBJ2-7, with 10 bases lining up with TRBD1. Trimming took 5 bases from V and 2 from J; bases not matched to a gene: 6. The CDR3 is 15 residues long. CDR1 and CDR2 from the germline V gene are MNHNS and SASEGT. The CDR3 sequence: CASSRLGQGTYEQYF. CDR3 DNA: TGTGCCAGCAGTCGCCTGGGACAGGGGACCTACGAGCAGTACTTC.

The chain uses TRBV5-6 and TRBJ1-5; D is uncertain. The V gene lost 0 bases and the J gene lost 1 base, with 2 bases spanning the gap. This CDR3 spans 13 amino acids. Germline loops: CDR1 SGHDT, CDR2 YYEEEE. The CDR3 sequence is CASSLASNQPQHF. The CDR3 DNA reads as TGTGCCAGCAGCTTGGCCAGCAATCAGCCCCAGCATTTT.

This clone has only one observation. In DNA form, the CDR3 reads TGTGCCAGCAGCTTGGCCAGGTTAGCGGATGCAGATACGCAGTATTTT. Its protein is CASSLARLADADTQYF. V usage is TRBV5-6 and J usage is TRBJ2-3; a weak D match, TRBD2 (6 bases). The V gene lost 0 bases and the J gene lost 4 bases, with 15 bases spanning the gap. Per the germline V gene, CDR1 is SGHDT and CDR2 is YYEEEE. This CDR3 comprises 16 residues. The variable domain in full, completed from reference TRBV5-6 and TRBJ2-3, reads DAGVTQSPTHLIKTRGQQVTLRCSPKSGHDTVSWYQQALGQGPQFIFQYYEEEERQRGNFPDRFSGHQFPNYSSELNVNALLLGDSALYLCASSLARLADADTQYFGPGTRLTVL.

The chain uses TRBV6-1 and TRBJ2-7; 8 nucleotides match TRBD2. Germline V gene data show CDR1 as MNHNS and CDR2 as SASEGT. V shed 3 bases, J shed 4 bases, and the junction held 5 bases outside the gene matches. The CDR3 extends over 14 amino acids. The CDR3 loop is CASSEGSGGYEQYF. Written as DNA, the CDR3 is TGTGCCAGCAGTGAGGGGTCGGGGGGGTACGAGCAGTACTTC.

This clone appeared a single time. The genes are TRBV5-4 and TRBJ1-1; D ambiguous. Between the trimmed V and J ends, which lost 3 bases and 7 bases, there was a span of 10 bases. The CDR3 is made up of 12 amino acids. Germline assignment: CDR1 SGHNT and CDR2 YYREEE (reference sequence). The CDR3 loop is CASSSIRSEAFF. CDR3 sequence (DNA): TGTGCCAGCAGCTCCATCCGTAGTGAAGCTTTCTTT.

The rearrangement joins TRBV13 to TRBJ2-7, with TRBD2 matching over 12 bases. The V and J ends lost 3 bases and 2 bases, in that order; junction bases with no gene match: 2. Germline V gene data show CDR1 as PRHDT and CDR2 as FYEKMQ (reference sequence). This CDR3 region has 15 residues. The CDR3 sequence is CASSLGLAGPYEQYF. For the CDR3, the DNA is TGTGCCAGCAGCTTGGGACTAGCGGGCCCCTACGAGCAGTACTTC.

This rearrangement joins TRBV18 to TRBJ2-3; 9 positions match TRBD2. From germline, CDR1 is KGHSH and CDR2 LQKENI. V shed 2 bases and J 0 bases; nucleotides not matched to a gene: 0. This CDR3 contains 15 residues. The CDR3 region is CASSPSGGSTDTQYF. The DNA of the CDR3 is TGTGCCAGCTCACCAAGCGGGGGGAGCACAGATACGCAGTATTTT.